Shown below are 20 T cell receptor beta chains from a single sample sequenced in a study of Ad26.COV2.S vaccination and SARS-CoV-2 variants. Treatment denoted: 15 to 20 received Ad26.COV2.S at low or high dose, single or two shots; 5 received placebo; per-sample allocation not given. Vaccine and placebo recipients were sampled on day 63 after the first injection. Produced via immunoSEQ multiplex PCR; TCRdb's table is partial and in-frame only. This sample has approximately 480,000 clones, with roughly 87% found just once. Here the sequenced sample was peripheral blood, taken in a trial of Ad26.COV2.S vaccine versus placebo. These receptors originate from a person aged 18 to 65 who received the Ad26.COV2.S COVID-19 vaccine or a placebo.

This rearrangement joins TRBV28 to TRBJ1-6, with 7 bases aligning to TRBD1. The CDR3 sequence is 15 residues long. V was pared by 6 bases and J by 5 bases, with 7 bases of the junction left unmatched. Per germline, CDR1 MDHEN and CDR2 SYDVKM. The CDR3 spells CASRTGQLNNSPLHF. CDR3 nucleotides: TGTGCCAGCAGGACGGGACAGTTGAATAATTCACCCCTCCACTTT.

The chain links TRBV7-2 to TRBJ2-5, with TRBD1 matching 7 bases. There are 13 residues in the CDR3. The trim removed 6 bases at V and 4 bases at J, leaving 5 bases unmatched. Per germline, CDR1 SGHTA and CDR2 FQGNSA. The CDR3, as DNA: TGTGCCAGCAGACAGGGGCCCAGAGAGACCCAGTACTTC. It encodes CASRQGPRETQYF. Complete variable domain (other parts from reference TRBV7-2 and TRBJ2-5): GAGVSQSPSNKVTEKGKDVELRCDPISGHTALYWYRQSLGQGLEFLIYFQGNSAPDKSGLPSDRFSAERTGGSVSTLTIQRTQQEDSAVYLCASRQGPRETQYFGPGTRLLVL.

The genes are TRBV5-1 and TRBJ2-5, with a possible D match to TRBD2 (6 bases). The length of the CDR3 is 14 residues. Germline CDR1 and CDR2: SGHRS and YFSETQ. V lost 7 bases to trimming and J lost 5 bases, with 18 bases between them. The CDR3 spells CASSQIHGGETQYF. CDR3 coding DNA: TGCGCCAGCTCTCAAATACACGGAGGGGAGACCCAGTACTTC.

This clone showed up just once. The V call is TRBV28, the J call TRBJ2-7; unclear D gene. In germline, CDR1 is MDHEN, CDR2 SYDVKM. V dropped 6 bases and J dropped 6 bases, with 12 bases sitting between them. CDR3 length: 12 amino acids. CDR3 sequence: CASSRSTLEQYF. CDR3 DNA sequence: TGTGCCAGCAGCCGATCGACGCTCGAGCAGTACTTC.

V usage is TRBV11-2 and J usage is TRBJ2-7; D ambiguous. Between the trimmed V and J ends, which lost 2 bases and 7 bases, there was a span of 12 bases. Germline V gene lookup returns CDR1 SGHAT and CDR2 FQNNGV. The CDR3 contains 13 residues. The CDR3 DNA reads TGTGCCAGCAGCTTAATCGGGCAGAAAGAGCAGTACTTC. This sequence encodes CASSLIGQKEQYF.

The chain joins TRBV9 to TRBJ2-1; the D gene is possibly TRBD2 (6 bases). The ends were cut back, 3 bases at V and 3 bases at J, with 16 bases in the middle. Germline loops: CDR1 SGDLS, CDR2 YYNGEE. The CDR3 sequence is 16 residues long. The CDR3 bases are TGTGCCAGCAGCGCCGGGGACTTAACCAACTACAATGAGCAGTTCTTC. Translation: CASSAGDLTNYNEQFF.

This clone was recorded only once. The chain carries TRBV18 and TRBJ1-5; 8 nucleotides line up with TRBD1. Germline assignment: CDR1 KGHSH and CDR2 LQKENI. V trimming: 3 bases; J trimming: 2 bases; junction bases outside the gene matches: 3. The CDR3 contains 15 residues. CDR3 nucleotides: TGTGCCAGCTCACCCGACAGGGGCGGCAATCAGCCCCAGCATTTT. Translating it yields CASSPDRGGNQPQHF.

The sample holds one count of this clone. The chain has TRBV7-3 and TRBJ2-2; D may be TRBD2 (6 bases). This CDR3 is 17 amino acids long. Germline values: CDR1 SGHTA, CDR2 FQGTGA. Trimming cost V 5 bases and J 1 base, with 17 bases left between them. DNA of the CDR3: TGTGCCAGCAGCCCAAGGGGCGGAGGGCTGAACACCGGGGAGCTGTTTTTT. It translates to CASSPRGGGLNTGELFF. Variable domain in full (rest from reference TRBV7-3 and TRBJ2-2): GAGVSQTPSNKVTEKGKYVELRCDPISGHTALYWYRQSLGQGPEFLIYFQGTGAADDSGLPNDRFFAVRPEGSVSTLKIQRTERGDSAVYLCASSPRGGGLNTGELFFGEGSRLTVL.

This rearrangement joins TRBV27 to TRBJ2-1, with D possibly being TRBD1 or TRBD2 (7 bases each). V was clipped by 9 bases and J by 7 bases, with 13 bases between them. The CDR3 loop spans 12 amino acids. Germline CDR1 and CDR2: MNHEY and SMNVEV (reference sequence). The CDR3 DNA is TGTGCCAGAGGGGGCGGGAGAAATGAGCAGTTCTTC. Its protein product is CARGGGRNEQFF.

The chain is built from TRBV9 and TRBJ2-3, with a weak D call TRBD1 (6 bases). V lost 1 base and J 1 base, leaving 16 bases between the germline ends. CDR3 length: 17 residues. Germline V CDR1 and CDR2: SGDLS, YYNGEE. The CDR3 reads CASSVTGRMGGTDTQYF. CDR3 in DNA: TGTGCCAGCAGCGTAACAGGGAGAATGGGGGGCACAGATACGCAGTATTTT.

In regard to this clone: Other DNA variants within this sample encode the same CDR3. The genes are TRBV5-6 and TRBJ2-7, with unresolved D. The CDR3 covers 11 residues. Germline CDR1 is SGHDT and CDR2 is YYEEEE. Trimming left V 2 bases short and J 4 bases short, with 4 bases between. This CDR3 reads CASSLEYEQYF. The CDR3 region has the DNA TGTGCCAGCAGCTTAGAGTACGAGCAGTACTTC.

The chain combines TRBV6-4 with TRBJ2-7, with TRBD2 matching 7 bases. Germline V gene lookup returns CDR1 MRHNA and CDR2 SNTAGT. The ends lost 6 bases at V and 2 bases at J; junction bases unmatched: 7. This CDR3 is 14 amino acids long. CDR3 residues: CASRELAPTYEQYF. The DNA of the CDR3 is TGTGCCAGCAGAGAACTAGCGCCAACCTACGAGCAGTACTTC.

This chain uses TRBV19 with TRBJ1-5; D gene uncertain. Trimming removed 11 bases at V and 0 bases at J, with 8 bases between. This CDR3 region has 12 residues. Germline CDR1 and CDR2: LNHDA and SQIVND (reference sequence). The CDR3 loop is CASRLSNQPQHF. The CDR3, as DNA: TGTGCCTCGCGGCTTAGCAATCAGCCCCAGCATTTT. Combining the CDR3 with reference TRBV19 and TRBJ1-5 gives the whole variable domain DGGITQSPKYLFRKEGQNVTLSCEQNLNHDAMYWYRQDPGQGLRLIYYSQIVNDFQKGDIAEGYSVSREKKESFPLTVTSAQKNPTAFYLCASRLSNQPQHFGDGTRLSIL.

This rearrangement joins TRBV30 to TRBJ1-6, with 10 positions matching TRBD1. The CDR3 runs 13 residues. Unmatched junction bases numbered 5, after V lost 7 bases and J lost 8 bases. CDR1 GTSNPN and CDR2 SVGIG come from the germline V gene (reference sequence). This CDR3 reads CASHGTGDSPLHF. Here the CDR3 DNA reads TGTGCCTCTCACGGGACAGGGGATTCACCCCTCCACTTT.

The gene calls are TRBV5-1 and TRBJ1-1; possible D gene TRBD1, 6 bases. Germline loops: CDR1 SGHRS, CDR2 YFSETQ. V was clipped by 4 bases and J by 2 bases, with 15 bases between them. The CDR3 is 15 residues long. The CDR3 DNA reads as TGCGCCAGCAGCCCGCCGGGACACGGTAACACTGAAGCTTTCTTT. Amino acid sequence: CASSPPGHGNTEAFF.

The V and J genes are TRBV6-5 and TRBJ1-1; D is perhaps TRBD1 (6 bases). V was pared by 4 bases and J by 0 bases, with 12 bases between. Germline V lookup: CDR1 MNHEY, CDR2 SVGAGI. This CDR3 is 15 amino acids long. CDR3 nucleotides: TGTGCCAGCAGTTCTCCAGGGGCCATGAACACTGAAGCTTTCTTT. Amino acid sequence: CASSSPGAMNTEAFF.

The DNA of the CDR3 is TGTGCCAGCACCCAGAAAAACTGGGGGGCAGTTTGGTACGAGCAGTACTTC. This encodes CASTQKNWGAVWYEQYF. The rearrangement uses TRBV21-1 and TRBJ2-7. TRBV21-1 has pseudogene status. The CDR3 sequence is 17 residues long.

This chain uses TRBV7-9 with TRBJ2-1; 8 bases are shared with TRBD1. The CDR3 has 16 residues. V was pared by 2 bases and J by 1 base, with 4 bases of the junction left unmatched. Germline CDR1 SEHNR, CDR2 FQNEAQ (reference sequence). The CDR3: CASSLPRQGSYNEQFF. The CDR3 DNA is TGTGCCAGCAGCTTACCAAGACAGGGGTCCTACAATGAGCAGTTCTTC.

The chain links TRBV24-1 to TRBJ2-5; D ambiguous. The CDR3 has 13 residues. CDR1 and CDR2 (germline): KGHDR, SFDVKD. V dropped 4 bases and J dropped 4 bases, with 9 bases sitting between them. The CDR3 protein is CATSDSPSETQYF. CDR3 coding DNA: TGTGCCACCAGTGACTCCCCCTCAGAGACCCAGTACTTC.

J is TRBJ1-1 and V is TRBV15; no clear D gene. The germline V gene encodes CDR1 LNHNV and CDR2 YYDKDF (reference sequence). CDR3 length: 13 residues. V was cut by 0 bases and J by 1 base, with 3 bases left in between. The CDR3 region is CATSRDWNTEAFF. The CDR3, as DNA: TGTGCCACCAGCAGAGATTGGAACACTGAAGCTTTCTTT. The complete variable domain, with remaining parts taken from reference TRBV15 and TRBJ1-1, reads DAMVIQNPRYQVTQFGKPVTLSCSQTLNHNVMYWYQQKSSQAPKLLFHYYDKDFNNEADTPDNFQSRRPNTSFCFLDIRSPGLGDTAMYLCATSRDWNTEAFFGQGTRLTVV.